The clone carrying this T cell receptor beta chain was counted only a few times. Its antigen is as yet unknown. This sample was taken from a study of identical twins. A universal primer site arose from template switching, and cDNA bore unique molecular identifiers. In TCRdb, the 5' RACE reads were re-called with MiXCR into one record per CDR3 protein. This table holds under 900,000 distinct CDR3 sequences, more than 9% found once. General study findings and limits: Part of the zero-insertion signal could reflect confounding by invariant MAIT and iNKT cells. When twins shared out-of-frame alpha sequences, those sequences had excess low generation probability.

Trimming at V came to 0 bases and at J to 5 bases, leaving 1 base not matched to a gene. CDR3 length: 14 amino acids. Germline loops: CDR1 MGHRA, CDR2 YSYEKL. The same data also went into a second study, on yellow fever vaccine responses in identical twins. That study reports: Reportedly, the T cell response mounted by twins to vaccine seemed partly convergent, partly personalized.

The receptor comes from a woman aged 18-29 years in good health. The chain recombines TRBV4-1 with TRBJ2-3; the match to TRBD2 covers 8 bases. The material sequenced was PBMCs. The CDR3 sequence: CASSQDRGGDTQYF. The DNA of the CDR3 is TGCGCCAGCAGCCAAGATCGGGGGGGAGATACGCAGTATTTT.